These 9 T cell receptor beta chains originate from one sample sequenced in a study of blood T cell repertoires in COVID-19. Produced via immunoSEQ multiplex PCR; TCRdb's table is partial and in-frame only. The table has over 450,000 clones, about 88% seen once. The sequencing input was peripheral blood. These receptors were taken from a man between 18 and 29 years old with COVID-19, enrolled during active disease.

The chain recombines TRBV30 with TRBJ1-5; TRBD1 matches 8 bases. V gave up 3 bases and J gave up 7 bases; unmatched junction bases: 8. Germline CDR1 reads GTSNPN; CDR2 reads SVGIG (reference sequence). The CDR3 is 14 amino acids. Written as DNA, the CDR3 is TGTGCCTGGAGGCGTCAGGGGGCTAACCAGCCCCAGCATTTT. Its translation: CAWRRQGANQPQHF.

The chain links TRBV5-6 to TRBJ2-7; TRBD1 aligns across 10 bases. V shed 4 bases, J shed 7 bases, and the junction held 5 bases outside the gene matches. The germline gives CDR1 SGHDT, CDR2 YYEEEE. This CDR3 is built from 13 residues. CDR3 coding DNA: TGTGCCAGCAGCCCAGACAGGGGGCGGGAGCAGTACTTC. It specifies CASSPDRGREQYF.

This clone showed up just once. The chain uses TRBV28 and TRBJ2-7, with D maybe TRBD2 (5 bases). From germline, CDR1 is MDHEN and CDR2 SYDVKM. CDR3 size: 14 residues. With 2 bases removed from V and 7 bases from J, the gap between germline ends came to 15 bases. In DNA, the CDR3 is TGTGCCAGCAGTTTAGAAGGGAGTCCCTGGGAGCAGTACTTC. Protein: CASSLEGSPWEQYF.

The J gene is TRBJ2-3, the V gene TRBV9; TRBD2 is a possible D gene (11 bases). The V and J ends lost 4 bases and 2 bases respectively, with 26 bases between them. The CDR3 is 19 amino acids. The germline V gene has CDR1 SGDLS and CDR2 YYNGEE. CDR3 sequence: CASSPGQGGTSGFTDTQYF. DNA of the CDR3: TGTGCCAGCAGCCCAGGACAGGGGGGGACTAGCGGATTCACAGATACGCAGTATTTT.

The chain recombines TRBV27 with TRBJ1-1, with D perhaps matching TRBD1 (6 bases). V gave up 5 bases and J gave up 1 base, with 11 bases separating them. Per germline, CDR1 MNHEY and CDR2 SMNVEV (reference sequence). The length of the CDR3 is 14 residues. The CDR3 loop is CASSPWTANTEAFF. The CDR3 DNA reads as TGTGCCAGCAGTCCCTGGACAGCGAACACTGAAGCTTTCTTT.

The genes are TRBV6-1 and TRBJ1-5, with 12 bases fitting TRBD1. The J segment lost 5 bases and the V segment lost 4 bases, leaving 9 bases of the junction unmatched. The CDR3 covers 17 residues. Germline V gives CDR1 MNHNS, CDR2 SASEGT. The CDR3 nucleotides are TGTGCCAGCAGTGGGACCCACGGGACAGGGGGCTATCAGCCCCAGCATTTT. This gives the protein CASSGTHGTGGYQPQHF.

Only one count was recorded for this clone. At one end, the junction sequence differs from germline, possibly due to a read error. The chain is built from TRBV5-1 and TRBJ2-7; D might be TRBD2 (6 bases). The CDR3 sequence is 14 residues long. Germline CDR1 reads SGHRS; CDR2 reads YFSETQ. The CDR3 sequence is CASSLAGKAYEQYF. CDR3 nucleotides: TGCGCCAGCAGTTTGGCGGGGAAGGCCTACGAGCAGTACTTC.

The chain couples TRBV21-1 to TRBJ2-1; the table gives TRBD2 as D, unverified against the DNA. TRBV21-1 has pseudogene status. The CDR3 spans 16 residues. The CDR3 DNA follows: TGTGCCAGCAGCCTACAGACTAGCGGGAGCCTTAATGAGCAGTTCTTC. Translated, it gives CASSLQTSGSLNEQFF.

The chain carries TRBV27 and TRBJ2-7; 8 bases map to TRBD2. The CDR3 sequence is 14 residues long. CDR1 MNHEY and CDR2 SMNVEV come from the germline V gene (reference sequence). J lost 5 bases, V lost 3 bases, and 6 bases had no gene match. CDR3 protein: CASSFSGGPHEQYF. For the CDR3, the DNA is TGTGCCAGCAGTTTCTCGGGAGGGCCCCACGAGCAGTACTTC.